The T cell receptor (beta chain) described here comes from a study of T cell responses to AZD1222 COVID-19 vaccine. Across the whole study: Pooling covered second doses at about 4 or about 12 weeks. Broader study findings: Spike-specific TCR breadth and depth rose after two AZD1222 doses.

The CDR3 is made up of 15 amino acids. The germline CDR1 and CDR2 sequences are LNHDA and SQIVND (reference sequence). Trimming shortened V by 5 bases and J by 0 bases, and 11 bases separated the two germline ends. In the case of this clone: Its matching antigen is unknown.

Measured with immunoSEQ multiplex PCR; TCRdb has only the in-frame clones, and not every one. The table has over 90,000 clones, around 90% seen once. The clonotype comes from an adult in good health. This specimen consisted of peripheral blood, obtained on day 0 of AZD1222 vaccination. The V gene is TRBV19, the J gene TRBJ1-3; weak D call: TRBD1 (5 bases). The CDR3 spells CASSPGDLSGNTIYF. The CDR3 DNA is TGTGCCAGTAGTCCTGGGGACCTCTCTGGAAACACCATATATTTT.